A single sample gave rise to the 32 T cell receptor beta chains below, sequenced in a study of blood T cells in healthy people across ages. A second PCR of roughly 7 to 11 cycles used a sample-barcoded 5' primer and a J-beta primer mix. A single record per CDR3 protein comes from TCRdb applying MiXCR to the 5' RACE reads. Among over 1,500,000 distinct CDR3 sequences listed, 49% were seen once. Sequencing was performed on blood. Every receptor here comes from a woman aged 40 to 50 in good health.

The CDR3 reads CASSEESGPTDTQYF. CDR3 sequence (DNA): TGTGCCAGCAGTGAAGAGAGCGGACCCACAGATACGCAGTATTTT. The gene calls are TRBV2 and TRBJ2-3; a weak D match, TRBD2 (5 bases). V was clipped by 1 base and J by 2 bases, with 10 bases between them. In germline, CDR1 is SNHLY, CDR2 FYNNEI. This CDR3 is built from 15 residues.

The rearrangement links TRBV11-2 to TRBJ2-3; D possibly matches TRBD1 or TRBD2 (5 bases each). The CDR3 spans 16 residues. Germline loops: CDR1 SGHAT, CDR2 FQNNGV. Trimming removed 4 bases from V and 0 bases from J, with 14 bases in between. The CDR3 reads CASSSGRKISTDTQYF. The CDR3 nucleotides are TGTGCCAGCAGCTCGGGACGGAAGATAAGCACAGATACGCAGTATTTT.

The rearrangement joins TRBV3-1 to TRBJ2-7; 9 nucleotides align to TRBD1. Germline V gene data show CDR1 as LGHDT and CDR2 as YNNKEL (reference sequence). V trimming: 6 bases; J trimming: 5 bases; junction bases outside the gene matches: 11. CDR3 length: 15 amino acids. The CDR3, as DNA: TGTGCCAGCAGATCAACCGGGACAGGGACCCACGAGCAGTACTTC. It encodes CASRSTGTGTHEQYF.

The CDR3 loop is CASSADRGWENIQYF. The CDR3 DNA sequence: TGTGCCAGCAGCGCAGACAGGGGTTGGGAAAACATTCAGTACTTC. This rearrangement joins TRBV7-9 to TRBJ2-4; 8 nucleotides align to TRBD1. Per germline, CDR1 SEHNR and CDR2 FQNEAQ (reference sequence). V trimming: 5 bases; J trimming: 5 bases; junction bases outside the gene matches: 8. This CDR3 region has 15 residues.

V gene TRBV28 combines with J gene TRBJ2-1, with TRBD2 matching 7 bases. Germline V gives CDR1 MDHEN, CDR2 SYDVKM. CDR3 length: 16 amino acids. Trimming cost V 6 bases and J 1 base; bases outside gene matches: 9. CDR3 sequence: CASSPRLASSYNEQFF. CDR3 bases: TGTGCCAGCAGCCCACGACTAGCTTCTTCCTACAATGAGCAGTTCTTC.

The rearrangement uses TRBV29-1 and TRBJ1-4; possible D gene TRBD1, 6 bases. The germline V gene has CDR1 SQVTM and CDR2 ANQGSEA. Trimming pared 4 bases from V and 3 bases from J, leaving 9 bases between. CDR3 length: 13 residues. CDR3 in amino acids: CSVGGGPNEKLFF. The CDR3 bases are TGCAGCGTTGGTGGGGGCCCTAATGAAAAACTGTTTTTT.

This clonotype appeared a few times. The chain carries TRBV4-2 and TRBJ1-2, with a tentative D call TRBD1 (5 bases). V gave up 0 bases and J gave up 2 bases, with 10 bases separating them. This CDR3 has 15 residues. In germline, CDR1 is LGHNA, CDR2 YNFKEQ. CDR3 nucleotide sequence: TGTGCCAGCAGCCAAGAGGGACGGGTGAACTATGGCTACACCTTC. Amino acids: CASSQEGRVNYGYTF.

This clonotype showed up many times. The rearrangement links TRBV28 to TRBJ2-1; 10 bases fit TRBD1. The CDR3 length is 14 residues. The germline V gene has CDR1 MDHEN and CDR2 SYDVKM. V dropped 6 bases and J dropped 4; count of bases not matched to a gene: 3. The CDR3 DNA reads TGTGCCAGCAGACAGGACAGGGGGTACAATGAGCAGTTCTTC. It is translated as CASRQDRGYNEQFF.

The chain is built from TRBV6-6 and TRBJ1-2; D unresolved. Germline CDR1 and CDR2: MNHNY and SVGAGI (reference sequence). The germline V and J ends were trimmed by 7 bases and 4 bases, with 13 bases remaining between them. CDR3 length equals 13 residues. The DNA for the CDR3 is TGTGCCAGCACCCCTCAGAATCTCTATGGCTACACCTTC. This sequence encodes CASTPQNLYGYTF.

The V gene is TRBV5-4, the J gene TRBJ2-1, with TRBD1 matching 7 bases. CDR3 length: 14 residues. J gave up 9 bases and V 0 bases, and 6 bases lay outside the gene matches. Germline CDR1 is SGHNT and CDR2 is YYREEE (reference sequence). The CDR3 is CASSLARQGGEQFF. The CDR3 bases are TGTGCCAGCAGCTTGGCTAGACAGGGCGGTGAGCAGTTCTTC.

V gene TRBV7-9 combines with J gene TRBJ2-5; possible D gene TRBD1, 6 bases. The J call is uncertain, as TRBJ2-7 better fits the DNA end. Germline values: CDR1 SEHNR, CDR2 FQNEAQ (reference sequence). CDR3 length equals 16 residues. CDR3 coding DNA: TGTGCCAGCAGCCATAGATCAGGGGCAGCCCACTACGAGCAGTACTTC. The encoded protein is CASSHRSGAAHYEQYF.

The chain combines TRBV6-5 with TRBJ1-2, with D possibly TRBD1 on 6 matching bases. Per germline, CDR1 MNHEY and CDR2 SVGAGI. Trimming removed 2 bases at V and 7 bases at J, with 11 bases between. CDR3 size: 13 residues. CDR3 amino acids: CASSYVGALGYTF. The CDR3 DNA reads as TGTGCCAGCAGTTACGTGGGGGCGCTTGGCTACACCTTC.

The rearrangement uses TRBV7-2 and TRBJ2-1; the D gene is possibly TRBD2 (6 bases). Germline V lookup: CDR1 SGHTA, CDR2 FQGNSA. This CDR3 has 15 residues. V was shortened by 5 bases and J by 7 bases, with 18 bases between the two germline ends. The CDR3: CASSTLSSVPNEQFF. The CDR3 DNA reads as TGTGCCAGCAGCACGCTTTCTAGCGTCCCGAATGAGCAGTTCTTC.

This clonotype showed up just a few times. The chain is built from TRBV6-4 and TRBJ1-2, with TRBD1 matching 10 bases. After removal of 4 bases from V and 6 bases from J, the junction contained 11 bases not matched to a gene. Germline V gene sequence: CDR1 MRHNA, CDR2 SNTAGT. The CDR3 runs 16 residues. CDR3 DNA sequence: TGTGCCAGCAGTGCGGACAGGGGGGTGATTCCTGATGGCTACACCTTC. Translating it yields CASSADRGVIPDGYTF.

This chain connects TRBV29-1 to TRBJ1-4; TRBD1 is a possible D gene (6 bases). Trimming took off 5 bases at V and 1 base at J, with 14 bases between the two ends. From germline, CDR1 is SQVTM and CDR2 ANQGSEA. The CDR3 is 15 residues long. The CDR3 region is CSVRASGVTNEKLFF. CDR3 sequence (DNA): TGCAGCGTTCGCGCCTCAGGGGTAACTAATGAAAAACTGTTTTTT.

The V call is TRBV6-1, the J call TRBJ2-5, with 10 bases fitting TRBD2. Germline assignment: CDR1 MNHNS and CDR2 SASEGT. CDR3 length equals 14 residues. Trimming cost V 5 bases and J 8 bases; bases outside gene matches: 8. This CDR3 is CASSSGLAEKTQYF. The CDR3, as DNA: TGTGCCAGCAGTTCCGGACTAGCGGAAAAAACCCAGTACTTC.

This clonotype appeared a few times. DNA of the CDR3: TGTGCCAGCAGTGAAGGAAACGGGGGGACCCAGTACTTC. Translated, it gives CASSEGNGGTQYF. The V gene is TRBV2, the J gene TRBJ2-5, with a weak D call TRBD2 (6 bases). The V and J ends lost 1 base and 7 bases respectively, with 10 bases between them. Looked up from germline, CDR1 is SNHLY and CDR2 is FYNNEI. The CDR3 has 13 amino acids.

V usage is TRBV9 and J usage is TRBJ2-3, with D hard to call. The germline CDR1 and CDR2 sequences are SGDLS and YYNGEE. This CDR3 has 15 amino acids. Trimming removed 0 bases from V and 1 base from J, with 9 bases in between. CDR3 nucleotides: TGTGCCAGCAGCGTAGAGCTGACTGGCACAGATACGCAGTATTTT. It is translated as CASSVELTGTDTQYF.

This chain connects TRBV6-1 to TRBJ2-5; the match to TRBD2 covers 8 bases. Germline trimming cut 6 bases from V and 4 bases from J; bases unmatched to any gene: 13. CDR3 size: 16 residues. Germline lookup yields CDR1 MNHNS and CDR2 SASEGT. The CDR3 spells CASSQEAGAGAETQYF. For the CDR3, the DNA is TGTGCCAGCAGCCAGGAAGCGGGGGCGGGGGCAGAGACCCAGTACTTC.

This chain connects TRBV28 to TRBJ1-1; D is perhaps TRBD1 (6 bases). The length of the CDR3 is 18 residues. Looked up from germline, CDR1 is MDHEN and CDR2 is SYDVKM. Deletions cut 4 bases from V and 0 bases from J, with 21 bases between. As DNA, the CDR3 is TGTGCCAGCAGTTGGCAGGGGCCAAACCTCGTCATGAACACTGAAGCTTTCTTT. This codes for CASSWQGPNLVMNTEAFF. The full variable domain, in which reference TRBV28 and TRBJ1-1 provide the parts outside the CDR3, is DVKVTQSSRYLVKRTGEKVFLECVQDMDHENMFWYRQDPGLGLRLIYFSYDVKMKEKGDIPEGYSVSREKKERFSLILESASTNQTSMYLCASSWQGPNLVMNTEAFFGQGTRLTVV.

This chain uses TRBV12-3 or TRBV12-4 with TRBJ1-2; D is undetermined. This CDR3 has 13 amino acids. With 10 bases removed from V and 4 bases from J, the gap between germline ends came to 16 bases. CDR3 bases: TGTGCCACCGGTCTCGGGCTGTCCTATGGCTACACCTTC. This codes for CATGLGLSYGYTF.

The chain recombines TRBV4-3 with TRBJ2-6; 7 bases agree with TRBD2. The germline CDR1 and CDR2 sequences are LGHNA and YSLEER. This CDR3 has 20 amino acids. Trimming cost V 1 base and J 0 bases; bases outside gene matches: 12. The CDR3 is CASSQGPGGSLGSGANVLTF. The CDR3 region has the DNA TGCGCCAGCAGCCAAGGACCGGGAGGTTCCCTTGGCTCTGGGGCCAACGTCCTGACTTTC.

The V gene is TRBV13, the J gene TRBJ1-2; D perhaps matches TRBD1 (5 bases). Per germline, CDR1 PRHDT and CDR2 FYEKMQ (reference sequence). The V end lost 5 bases, the J end lost 4 bases, and 14 bases lay between the germline ends. The CDR3 covers 14 residues. In nucleotides, the CDR3 is TGTGCCAGCAGCATCAGGGCTTTCGGCTATGGCTACACCTTC. As protein: CASSIRAFGYGYTF.

The sample holds a few counts of this clonotype. The chain combines TRBV9 with TRBJ2-3; TRBD1 agrees at 10 bases. Unmatched junction bases numbered 9, after V lost 3 bases and J lost 5 bases. This CDR3 has 16 residues. Germline V CDR1 and CDR2: SGDLS, YYNGEE. CDR3 region: CASSAGTGVGLDTQYF. CDR3 DNA sequence: TGTGCCAGCAGCGCCGGGACAGGGGTGGGTCTAGATACGCAGTATTTT.

This clonotype was seen only a few times. The chain couples TRBV20-1 to TRBJ2-6; the D gene is possibly TRBD1 (6 bases). Trimming took off 6 bases at V and 0 bases at J, with 18 bases between the two ends. Germline CDR1 is DFQATT and CDR2 is SNEGSKA (reference sequence). The CDR3 is made up of 17 amino acids. The CDR3 region has the DNA TGCAGTGCCATTATTACCTTACAGGGCTCTGGGGCCAACGTCCTGACTTTC. This sequence encodes CSAIITLQGSGANVLTF.

This clonotype was counted a few times. This chain uses TRBV27 with TRBJ2-7, with 7 bases lining up with TRBD2. CDR1 is MNHEY and CDR2 is SMNVEV in the germline V gene (reference sequence). V gave up 7 bases and J gave up 1 base; unmatched junction bases: 7. This CDR3 has 14 amino acids. The CDR3 DNA reads TGTGCCAGCAAGGACGCTAGCGGTTCCTACGAGCAGTACTTC. This encodes CASKDASGSYEQYF.

This rearrangement joins TRBV25-1 to TRBJ2-7; no firm D call. The end of the DNA fits TRBJ2-5 better, so the J call may be wrong. The CDR3 sequence is 13 residues long. CDR1 and CDR2 from the germline V gene are MGHDK and SYGVNS. The CDR3 protein is CASSLRLVETQYF. In DNA, the CDR3 is TGTGCCAGCAGTCTCCGCCTGGTGGAGACCCAGTACTTC.

This chain links TRBV4-2 with TRBJ2-4; D gene uncertain. TRBJ2-7 explains the end of the DNA better; the J call may be wrong. This CDR3 region has 16 residues. Germline CDR1 reads LGHNA; CDR2 reads YNFKEQ. The chain's CDR3 is CASSQALSDGLYEQYF. The CDR3 region has the DNA TGTGCCAGCAGCCAAGCTTTGTCGGACGGCCTGTACGAGCAGTACTTC.

The rearrangement links TRBV4-3 to TRBJ1-2, with D hard to call. There are 14 residues in the CDR3. Trimming took 1 base from V and 6 from J, leaving 12 bases between them. Germline CDR1 and CDR2: LGHNA and YSLEER. Here the CDR3 reads CASSQGFNTDGYTF. DNA of the CDR3: TGCGCCAGCAGCCAAGGCTTTAACACTGATGGCTACACCTTC.

The rearrangement joins TRBV6-1 to TRBJ1-4; 9 nucleotides match TRBD1. Germline V gene data show CDR1 as MNHNS and CDR2 as SASEGT. Unmatched junction bases numbered 10, after V lost 5 bases and J lost 0 bases. The CDR3 sequence is 18 residues long. The CDR3 sequence is CASSLLGGQGATNEKLFF. The CDR3 coding sequence is TGTGCCAGCAGTCTTCTTGGGGGACAGGGAGCAACTAATGAAAAACTGTTTTTT.

In DNA, the CDR3 is TGTGCCAGCATTGGGAGGGCTAGCGGGGCTATCACAGATACGCAGTATTTT. It translates to CASIGRASGAITDTQYF. The chain uses TRBV6-6 and TRBJ2-3; 9 bases match TRBD2. V shed 7 bases and J 2 bases; nucleotides not matched to a gene: 13. From germline, CDR1 is MNHNY and CDR2 SVGAGI (reference sequence). This CDR3 region has 17 residues.

This sequence joins TRBV19 and TRBJ1-4; D ambiguous. V shed 2 bases and J shed 0 bases, with 7 bases lying between them. The CDR3 length is 15 residues. Germline CDR1 is LNHDA and CDR2 is SQIVND (reference sequence). CDR3: CASSISIATNEKLFF. CDR3 nucleotides: TGTGCCAGTAGTATATCGATCGCAACTAATGAAAAACTGTTTTTT.